The sequence of this TCR beta chain was determined in a study of Ad26.COV2.S vaccination and SARS-CoV-2 variants. This sample's treatment: about 20 received Ad26.COV2.S at low or high dose, single or two shots; 5 received placebo; per-sample allocation not given. Samples came from day 63 after the first vaccine or placebo injection. In the vaccine, an Ad26 vector expressed the SARS-CoV-2 spike of the Wuhan strain. Assay: immunoSEQ multiplex PCR; the TCRdb copy retains only in-frame clones and omits some. The sample has under 550,000 clones; about nine tenths are singletons. The V end was cut by 2 bases, the J end by 0 bases, with 9 bases between. This CDR3 is built from 15 residues. Germline CDR1 and CDR2: SGHTA and FQGNSA.

This sample comprised peripheral blood, obtained in a trial of Ad26.COV2.S vaccine versus placebo. This clonotype originated in a person between 18 and 65 years old who received the Ad26.COV2.S COVID-19 vaccine or a placebo. The V gene is TRBV7-2, the J gene TRBJ2-3; no clear D gene. The CDR3 loop is CASSLSRASTDTQYF. CDR3 sequence (DNA): TGTGCCAGCAGCTTAAGCAGAGCTAGCACAGATACGCAGTATTTT.